This TCR beta chain emerged from a study of CD8 T cells in ankylosing spondylitis. Study findings and constraints: One TCR beta motif, made up of 7 or 8 highly homologous variants, appeared characteristic of ankylosing spondylitis blood. Disease-linked clones, CD8+, were relatively rare in peripheral blood. Significantly higher representation of disease-linked clones was reported for matched ankylosing spondylitis synovial fluid.

Trimming took 7 bases from V and 2 from J, leaving 9 bases between them. This CDR3 region has 13 residues. Per the germline V gene, CDR1 is MNHNY and CDR2 is SVGAGI (reference sequence). In its sample, this clonotype was seen many times. Its matching antigen is unknown. Molecular-barcoded quantitative 5'-RACE produced these TCR beta libraries. MiXCR, run by TCRdb on the 5' RACE reads, gives a single entry per CDR3 protein. The sample consists of under 35,000 distinct CDR3 sequences, roughly 6.8% of them appearing once. This chain joins TRBV6-6 and TRBJ1-5, with D possibly matching TRBD1 (6 bases). The receptor was isolated from a male donor with ankylosing spondylitis or in good health (not recorded which). Specimen: blood, either unsorted or a sorted T cell fraction (not recorded which). This CDR3 is CASTGVGNQPQHF. Written as DNA, the CDR3 is TGTGCCAGCACAGGGGTGGGCAATCAGCCCCAGCATTTT.